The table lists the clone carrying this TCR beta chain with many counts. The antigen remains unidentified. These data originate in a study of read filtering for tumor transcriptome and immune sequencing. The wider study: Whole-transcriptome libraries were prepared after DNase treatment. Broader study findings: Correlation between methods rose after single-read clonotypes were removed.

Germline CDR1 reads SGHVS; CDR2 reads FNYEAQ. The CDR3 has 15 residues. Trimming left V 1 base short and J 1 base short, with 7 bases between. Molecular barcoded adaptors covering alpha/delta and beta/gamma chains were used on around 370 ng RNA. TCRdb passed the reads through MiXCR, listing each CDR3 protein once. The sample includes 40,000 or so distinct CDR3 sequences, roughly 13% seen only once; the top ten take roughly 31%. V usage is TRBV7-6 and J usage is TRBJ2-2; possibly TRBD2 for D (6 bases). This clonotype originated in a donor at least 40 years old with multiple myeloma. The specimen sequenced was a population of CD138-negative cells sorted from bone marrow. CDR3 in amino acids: CASSLVGGNTGELFF. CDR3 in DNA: TGTGCCAGCAGCTTAGTGGGGGGGAACACCGGGGAGCTGTTTTTT.